The next 18 T cell receptor beta chains were all read from a single sample in a study of beta chain features in type 1 diabetes. The entirety of the isolated RNA underwent reverse transcription, so expressed TCRB transcripts were sequenced. The method was immunoSEQ multiplex PCR; TCRdb's version includes in-frame clones alone and lacks a portion of them. Found here are 900,000 or so clones, 17% of them singletons; the top ten hold 0.023%. Sample: naive CD4+ T cells from blood. All receptors derive from a woman aged 18 to 35 in good health.

This chain uses TRBV5-1 with TRBJ2-3; 10 positions agree with TRBD2. The CDR3 loop spans 15 amino acids. Trimming cost V 2 bases and J 3 bases; bases outside gene matches: 3. Germline V gene lookup returns CDR1 SGHRS and CDR2 YFSETQ. The CDR3 nucleotides are TGCGCCAGCAGCTTAAAAGCGGGAGGGACAGATACGCAGTATTTT. This gives the protein CASSLKAGGTDTQYF. Variable domain in full (rest from reference TRBV5-1 and TRBJ2-3): KAGVTQTPRYLIKTRGQQVTLSCSPISGHRSVSWYQQTPGQGLQFLFEYFSETQRNKGNFPGRFSGRQFSNSRSEMNVSTLELGDSALYLCASSLKAGGTDTQYFGPGTRLTVL.

CDR3 in amino acids: CASSLASYTDTQYF. DNA for the CDR3: TGTGCCAGCAGCCTGGCGTCCTACACAGATACGCAGTATTTT. The genes are TRBV7-9 and TRBJ2-3; no clear D. This CDR3 has 14 residues. Between the trimmed V and J ends, which lost 5 bases and 2 bases, there was a span of 11 bases. CDR1 and CDR2 (germline): SEHNR, FQNEAQ (reference sequence).

V gene TRBV6-5 combines with J gene TRBJ2-1; tentative D call: TRBD1 (7 bases). Looked up from germline, CDR1 is MNHEY and CDR2 is SVGAGI. This CDR3 contains 15 residues. The V end was cut by 3 bases, the J end by 5 bases, with 14 bases between. CDR3 region: CASSYAGQNNNEQFF. CDR3 sequence (DNA): TGTGCCAGCAGTTATGCGGGACAGAATAACAATGAGCAGTTCTTC.

The chain joins TRBV9 to TRBJ2-2; 14 bases are a match to TRBD2. The V gene end was trimmed by 0 bases and the J gene end by 7 bases; junction bases not matched to a gene: 5. Looked up from germline, CDR1 is SGDLS and CDR2 is YYNGEE. This CDR3 spans 17 amino acids. The CDR3 coding sequence is TGTGCCAGCAGCGTAGCATGGGGACTAGCGGGAGTCGGGGAGCTGTTTTTT. Encoded protein: CASSVAWGLAGVGELFF.

A few counts support this clone. The V gene is TRBV5-4, the J gene TRBJ2-5, with 10 bases aligning to TRBD2. V lost 3 bases and J lost 7; bases outside the gene matches: 9. Per the germline V gene, CDR1 is SGHNT and CDR2 is YYREEE (reference sequence). There are 15 residues in the CDR3. This CDR3 reads CASSWGTSGRGTQYF. The CDR3 coding sequence is TGTGCCAGCAGCTGGGGAACAAGCGGGAGGGGGACCCAGTACTTC.

This clone was seen a few times. The chain couples TRBV7-9 to TRBJ2-7; D could derive from TRBD1 or TRBD2 (5 bases each). This CDR3 has 18 amino acids. Trimming cost V 3 bases and J 0 bases, with 21 bases left between them. Germline CDR1 is SEHNR and CDR2 is FQNEAQ (reference sequence). The CDR3 bases are TGTGCCAGCAGCTTCCTGGCAGGTGGGACGGGGAGCTCCTACGAGCAGTACTTC. The encoded protein is CASSFLAGGTGSSYEQYF.

This chain connects TRBV28 to TRBJ2-1; either TRBD1 or TRBD2 may supply D (5 bases each). CDR3 length: 14 amino acids. Trimming removed 4 bases from V and 16 bases from J, with 23 bases in between. Per germline, CDR1 MDHEN and CDR2 SYDVKM. The CDR3 loop is CASSSSGLPNGGFF. For the CDR3, the DNA is TGTGCCAGCAGTTCCTCAGGACTCCCAAATGGGGGATTCTTC.

The chain recombines TRBV9 with TRBJ2-1, with D unclear. V lost 0 bases and J 6 bases, leaving 10 bases between the germline ends. In germline, CDR1 is SGDLS, CDR2 YYNGEE. CDR3 length: 14 residues. The CDR3 coding sequence is TGTGCCAGCAGCGTAGCTGGCCATTCCAATGAGCAGTTCTTC. Translated, it gives CASSVAGHSNEQFF.

The rearrangement uses TRBV5-4 and TRBJ2-1; 8 positions agree with TRBD1. The CDR3 is made up of 16 amino acids. The V and J ends lost 0 bases and 2 bases, in that order; junction bases with no gene match: 4. Germline V gives CDR1 SGHNT, CDR2 YYREEE (reference sequence). The CDR3 region has the DNA TGTGCCAGCAGCTTGGCCGGGACAGGAGCCTACAATGAGCAGTTCTTC. Amino acids: CASSLAGTGAYNEQFF.

This sequence joins TRBV10-3 and TRBJ2-7; TRBD1 agrees at 8 bases. Germline lookup yields CDR1 ENHRY and CDR2 SYGVKD. The CDR3 length is 16 residues. The ends lost 4 bases at V and 3 bases at J; junction bases unmatched: 11. The CDR3 DNA reads TGTGCCATCAGTGCGAATCCGGGACAGGTCGTCTACGAGCAGTACTTC. The encoded protein is CAISANPGQVVYEQYF.

The chain links TRBV4-2 to TRBJ2-3; unclear D gene. The CDR3 sequence is 15 residues long. Germline values: CDR1 LGHNA, CDR2 YNFKEQ. V dropped 0 bases and J dropped 7 bases, with 14 bases sitting between them. CDR3 sequence reads: CASSQEGLGRHTQYF. Here the CDR3 DNA reads TGTGCCAGCAGCCAAGAAGGTCTAGGCAGGCATACGCAGTATTTT.

This clone was observed a few times. The chain has TRBV15 and TRBJ2-5; 9 bases line up with TRBD2. CDR3 length: 20 residues. V was clipped by 0 bases and J by 4 bases; unmatched bases: 18. CDR1 and CDR2 (germline): LNHNV, YYDKDF (reference sequence). CDR3 nucleotide sequence: TGTGCCACCAGCAGAGAATCCTCTCGCGGGAGGGCCCGGCGTATAGAGACCCAGTACTTC. Translation: CATSRESSRGRARRIETQYF.

V is TRBV6-6 and J is TRBJ1-1; D may be TRBD1 (5 bases). Trimming took 7 bases from V and 1 from J, leaving 10 bases between them. The CDR3 runs to 13 residues. Looked up from germline, CDR1 is MNHNY and CDR2 is SVGAGI (reference sequence). CDR3 loop: CASTNQGNTEAFF. CDR3 nucleotides: TGTGCCAGCACCAACCAGGGGAACACTGAAGCTTTCTTT.

The J gene is TRBJ2-3, the V gene TRBV7-9; 9 bases map to TRBD2. Germline CDR1 and CDR2: SEHNR and FQNEAQ (reference sequence). The length of the CDR3 is 16 residues. With V trimmed by 4 bases and J by 4 bases, 9 bases remained unmatched. The CDR3 region is CASSSILAGVSDTQYF. CDR3 nucleotide sequence: TGTGCCAGCAGCTCCATACTAGCGGGTGTTTCAGATACGCAGTATTTT.

The rearrangement joins TRBV11-2 to TRBJ2-7; possible D gene TRBD1, 5 bases. Germline CDR1 SGHAT, CDR2 FQNNGV. The length of the CDR3 is 15 residues. Trimming cost V 5 bases and J 2 bases, with 16 bases left between them. CDR3 sequence reads: CASSPRAVQTYEQYF. CDR3 bases: TGTGCCAGCAGCCCCAGGGCGGTGCAGACCTACGAGCAGTACTTC.

This chain links TRBV7-2 with TRBJ2-1; perhaps TRBD2 as D (5 bases). This CDR3 comprises 17 residues. V was clipped by 2 bases and J by 0 bases, with 14 bases between them. Germline-derived CDR1 and CDR2 are SGHTA and FQGNSA. Written as DNA, the CDR3 is TGTGCCAGCAGCTTATTCGCCGGGGTCAGCTCCTACAATGAGCAGTTCTTC. As protein: CASSLFAGVSSYNEQFF.

The table lists this clone with a few counts. In the same sample, other DNA sequences code for this CDR3. This chain links TRBV15 with TRBJ2-7, with D perhaps TRBD2 (6 bases). Germline CDR1 LNHNV, CDR2 YYDKDF (reference sequence). Trimming removed 0 bases at V and 3 bases at J, with 12 bases between. This CDR3 has 15 residues. CDR3 amino acids: CATSRDLRDRYEQYF. In DNA form, the CDR3 reads TGTGCCACCAGCAGAGATCTGCGGGACCGCTACGAGCAGTACTTC.

This clone was counted between two and nine times. The chain has TRBV11-2 and TRBJ2-1; D is unresolved. Germline V CDR1 and CDR2: SGHAT, FQNNGV. V lost 2 bases and J lost 0, with 8 bases in between. The CDR3 is 15 residues long. CDR3 bases: TGTGCCAGCAGCTTATCGCCTAGCTCCTACAATGAGCAGTTCTTC. It codes for CASSLSPSSYNEQFF.